This note documents a single T cell receptor (beta chain) sequence. Its antigen is undetermined. This specimen belongs to a study of shared clonotypes between healthy human individuals. Study-level background: The cohort had a couple of women and three men, ages 18 to 49. Study outcomes and limitations: Memory subsets generally showed smaller estimated richness than naive subsets did.

Method: immunoSEQ multiplex PCR; TCRdb's copy keeps in-frame clones and lacks some. This sample has some 2,500,000 clones; 93% occur once, and the top ten carry around 0.37%. Adults of Caucasian background living in Nashville, Tennessee made up all donors. Trimming left V 9 bases short and J 1 base short, with 13 bases between. CDR1 and CDR2 (germline): MDHEN, SYDVKM. The CDR3 has 14 residues. Sequencing was performed on naive CD4+ T cells from PBMCs. Subset: CD45RA+ positively selected. The receptor comes from a man aged 18 to 30 in good health. Some clones in this sample may be carry-over from other donors' samples. J is TRBJ1-3 and V is TRBV28; possible D gene TRBD1, 6 bases. CDR3 nucleotides: TGTGCCAGTAACCCAACAGGGTCTGGAAACACCATATATTTT. Its translation: CASNPTGSGNTIYF.